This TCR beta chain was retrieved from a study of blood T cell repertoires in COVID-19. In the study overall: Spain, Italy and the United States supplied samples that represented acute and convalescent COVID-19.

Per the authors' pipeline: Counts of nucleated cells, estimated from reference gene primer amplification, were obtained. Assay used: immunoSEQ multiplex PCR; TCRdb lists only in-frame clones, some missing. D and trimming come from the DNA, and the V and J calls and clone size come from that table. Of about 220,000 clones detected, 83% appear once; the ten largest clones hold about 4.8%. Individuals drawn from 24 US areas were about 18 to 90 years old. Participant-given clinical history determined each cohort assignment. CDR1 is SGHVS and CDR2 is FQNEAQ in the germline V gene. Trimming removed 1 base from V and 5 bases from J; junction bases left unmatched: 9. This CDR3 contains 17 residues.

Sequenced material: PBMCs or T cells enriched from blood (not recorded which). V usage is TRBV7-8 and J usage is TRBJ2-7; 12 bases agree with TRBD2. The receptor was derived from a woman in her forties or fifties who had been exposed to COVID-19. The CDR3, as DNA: TGTGCCAGCAGCTTAGGACTAGCGGGGGCGCCGAGGGACGAGCAGTACTTC. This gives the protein CASSLGLAGAPRDEQYF.